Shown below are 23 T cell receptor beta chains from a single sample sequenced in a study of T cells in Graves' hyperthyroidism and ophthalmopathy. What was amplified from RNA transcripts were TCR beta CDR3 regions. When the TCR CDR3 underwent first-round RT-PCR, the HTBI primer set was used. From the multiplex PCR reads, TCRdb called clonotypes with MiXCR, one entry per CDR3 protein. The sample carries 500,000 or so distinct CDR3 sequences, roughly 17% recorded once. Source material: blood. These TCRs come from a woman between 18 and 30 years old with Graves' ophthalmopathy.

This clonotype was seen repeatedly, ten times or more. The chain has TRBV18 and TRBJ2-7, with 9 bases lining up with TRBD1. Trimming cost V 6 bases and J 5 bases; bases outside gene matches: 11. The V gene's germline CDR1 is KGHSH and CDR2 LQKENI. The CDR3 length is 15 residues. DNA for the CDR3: TGTGCCAGCTCGCCGCTCAGAACAGGGGGCGACGAGCAGTACTTC. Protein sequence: CASSPLRTGGDEQYF.

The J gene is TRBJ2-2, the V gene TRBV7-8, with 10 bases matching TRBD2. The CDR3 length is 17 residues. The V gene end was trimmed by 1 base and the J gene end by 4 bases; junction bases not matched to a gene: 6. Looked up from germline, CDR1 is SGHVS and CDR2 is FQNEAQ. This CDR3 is CASSLVFSGRRTGELFF. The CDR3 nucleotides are TGTGCCAGCAGCTTAGTTTTTAGCGGGAGGCGCACCGGGGAGCTGTTTTTT.

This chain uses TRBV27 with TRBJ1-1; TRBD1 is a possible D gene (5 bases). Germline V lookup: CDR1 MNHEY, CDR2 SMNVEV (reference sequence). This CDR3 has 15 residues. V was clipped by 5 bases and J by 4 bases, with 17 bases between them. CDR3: CASSPPRRAGTEAFF. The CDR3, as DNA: TGTGCCAGCAGTCCCCCCCGCAGGGCGGGCACTGAAGCTTTCTTT.

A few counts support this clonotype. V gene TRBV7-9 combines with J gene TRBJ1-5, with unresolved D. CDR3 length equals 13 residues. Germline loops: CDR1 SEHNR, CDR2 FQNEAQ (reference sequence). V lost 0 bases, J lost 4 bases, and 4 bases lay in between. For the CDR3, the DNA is TGTGCCAGCAGCTTAGCCGCAAATCAGCCCCAGCATTTT. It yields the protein CASSLAANQPQHF.

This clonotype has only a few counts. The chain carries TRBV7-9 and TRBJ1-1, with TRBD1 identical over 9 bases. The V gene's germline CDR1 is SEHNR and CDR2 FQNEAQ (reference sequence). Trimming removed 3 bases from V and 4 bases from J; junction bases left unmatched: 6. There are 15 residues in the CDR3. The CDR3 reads CASSFTGGAGTEAFF. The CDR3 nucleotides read TGTGCCAGCAGCTTTACAGGGGGCGCGGGCACTGAAGCTTTCTTT.

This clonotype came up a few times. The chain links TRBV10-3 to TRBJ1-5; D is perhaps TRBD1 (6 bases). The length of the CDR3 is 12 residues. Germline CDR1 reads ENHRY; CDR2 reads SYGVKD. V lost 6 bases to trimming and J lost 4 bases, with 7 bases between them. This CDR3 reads CAISQGNQPQHF. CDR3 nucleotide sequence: TGTGCCATCAGCCAGGGGAATCAGCCCCAGCATTTT.

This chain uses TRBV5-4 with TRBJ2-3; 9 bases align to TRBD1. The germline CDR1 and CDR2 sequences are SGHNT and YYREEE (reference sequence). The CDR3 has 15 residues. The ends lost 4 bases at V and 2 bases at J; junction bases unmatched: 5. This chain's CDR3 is CASSPGTGITDTQYF. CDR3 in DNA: TGTGCCAGCAGCCCCGGGACAGGGATCACAGATACGCAGTATTTT.

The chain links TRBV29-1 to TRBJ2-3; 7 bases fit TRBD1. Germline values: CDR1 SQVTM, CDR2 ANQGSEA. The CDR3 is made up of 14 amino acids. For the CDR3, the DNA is TGCAGAGTCCTAACAGGGGACGGCACAGATACGCAGTATTTT. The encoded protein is CRVLTGDGTDTQYF.

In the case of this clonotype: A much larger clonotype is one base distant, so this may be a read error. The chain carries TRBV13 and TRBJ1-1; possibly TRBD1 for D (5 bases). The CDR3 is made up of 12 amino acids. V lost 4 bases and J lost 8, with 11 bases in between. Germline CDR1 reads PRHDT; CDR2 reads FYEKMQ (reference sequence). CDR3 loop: CASSSHEGEAFF. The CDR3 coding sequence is TGTGCCAGCAGCTCCCACGAGGGGGAAGCTTTCTTT.

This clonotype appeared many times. The CDR3 is CSARVPDSLGNTIYF. The CDR3 bases are TGCAGTGCTAGAGTACCCGACAGCCTCGGAAACACCATATATTTT. The rearrangement uses TRBV20-1 and TRBJ1-3; a weak D match, TRBD1 (5 bases). The V and J ends lost 1 base and 4 bases respectively, with 14 bases between them. Germline V lookup: CDR1 DFQATT, CDR2 SNEGSKA (reference sequence). The CDR3 totals 15 residues.

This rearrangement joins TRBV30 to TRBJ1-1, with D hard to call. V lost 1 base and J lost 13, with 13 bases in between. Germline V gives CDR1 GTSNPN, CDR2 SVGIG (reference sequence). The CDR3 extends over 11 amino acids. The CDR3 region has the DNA TGTGCCTGGAGTGCCGCAGCCGGAGGTTTCTTT. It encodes CAWSAAAGGFF. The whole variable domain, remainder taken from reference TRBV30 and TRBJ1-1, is SQTIHQWPATLVQPVGSPLSLECTVEGTSNPNLYWYRQAAGRGLQLLFYSVGIGQISSEVPQNLSASRPQDRQFILSSKKLLLSDSGFYLCAWSAAAGGFFGQGTRLTVV.

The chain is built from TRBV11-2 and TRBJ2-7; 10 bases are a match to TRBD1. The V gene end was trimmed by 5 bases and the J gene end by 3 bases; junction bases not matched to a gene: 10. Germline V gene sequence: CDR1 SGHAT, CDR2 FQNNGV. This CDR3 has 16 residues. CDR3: CASSMGRGTGDYEQYF. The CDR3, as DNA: TGTGCCAGCAGCATGGGCCGCGGGACAGGGGACTACGAGCAGTACTTC. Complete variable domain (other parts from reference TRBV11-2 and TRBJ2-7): EAGVAQSPRYKIIEKRQSVAFWCNPISGHATLYWYQQILGQGPKLLIQFQNNGVVDDSQLPKDRFSAERLKGVDSTLKIQPAKLEDSAVYLCASSMGRGTGDYEQYFGPGTRLTVT.

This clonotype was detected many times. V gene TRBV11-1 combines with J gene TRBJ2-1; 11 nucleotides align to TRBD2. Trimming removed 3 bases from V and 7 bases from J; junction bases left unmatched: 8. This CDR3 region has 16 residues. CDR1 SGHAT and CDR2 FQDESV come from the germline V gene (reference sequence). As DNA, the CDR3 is TGTGCCAGCAGCTTTGGCACACTAGCGGGAGCTAATGAGCAGTTCTTC. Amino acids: CASSFGTLAGANEQFF.

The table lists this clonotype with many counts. The CDR3 DNA reads as TGTGCCAGCAGTTTAAGCGGGACTAGCGCCGGCCACAATGAGCAGTTCTTC. Translation: CASSLSGTSAGHNEQFF. The rearrangement joins TRBV27 to TRBJ2-1; TRBD2 matches 10 bases. The junction had 9 bases not matched to a gene; V was cut back by 2 bases and J by 5 bases. The CDR3 sequence is 17 residues long. The germline V gene encodes CDR1 MNHEY and CDR2 SMNVEV (reference sequence).

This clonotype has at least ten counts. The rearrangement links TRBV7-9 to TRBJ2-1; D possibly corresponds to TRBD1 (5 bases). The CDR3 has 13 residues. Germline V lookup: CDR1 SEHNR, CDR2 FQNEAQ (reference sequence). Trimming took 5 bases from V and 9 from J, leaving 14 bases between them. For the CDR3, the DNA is TGTGCCAGCAGCCCCAGGGTGGGCTTTGAGCAGTTCTTC. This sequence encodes CASSPRVGFEQFF. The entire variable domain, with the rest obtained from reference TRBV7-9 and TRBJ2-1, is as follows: DTGVSQNPRHKITKRGQNVTFRCDPISEHNRLYWYRQTLGQGPEFLTYFQNEAQLEKSRLLSDRFSAERPKGSFSTLEIQRTEQGDSAMYLCASSPRVGFEQFFGPGTRLTVL.

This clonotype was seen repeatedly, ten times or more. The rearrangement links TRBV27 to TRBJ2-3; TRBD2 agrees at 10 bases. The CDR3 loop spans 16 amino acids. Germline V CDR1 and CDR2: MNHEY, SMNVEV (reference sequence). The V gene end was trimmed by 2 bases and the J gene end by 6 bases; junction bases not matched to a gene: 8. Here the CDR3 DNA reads TGTGCCAGCAGTTTACTAGCGGGGGTCTCCGCGGATACGCAGTATTTT. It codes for CASSLLAGVSADTQYF.

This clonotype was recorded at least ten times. In nucleotides, the CDR3 is TGTGCCATTAAAAACAGGGGCATGAACACTGAAGCTTTCTTT. Translating gives CAIKNRGMNTEAFF. The rearrangement links TRBV10-3 to TRBJ1-1, with 7 bases identical to TRBD1. CDR1 is ENHRY, CDR2 SYGVKD, per germline. V lost 9 bases and J lost 0; bases outside the gene matches: 7. This CDR3 comprises 14 residues.

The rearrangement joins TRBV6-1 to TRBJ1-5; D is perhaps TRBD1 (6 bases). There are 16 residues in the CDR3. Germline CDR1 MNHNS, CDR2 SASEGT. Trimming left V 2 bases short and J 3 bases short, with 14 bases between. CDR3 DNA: TGTGCCAGCAGTGAAAGATCGGGACACAACAATCAGCCCCAGCATTTT. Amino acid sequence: CASSERSGHNNQPQHF.

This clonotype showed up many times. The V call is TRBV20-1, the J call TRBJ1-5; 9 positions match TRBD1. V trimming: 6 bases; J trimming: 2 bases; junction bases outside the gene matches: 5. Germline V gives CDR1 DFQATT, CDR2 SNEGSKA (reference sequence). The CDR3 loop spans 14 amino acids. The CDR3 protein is CSAEDRGGNQPQHF. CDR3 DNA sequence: TGCAGTGCCGAGGACAGGGGAGGCAATCAGCCCCAGCATTTT.

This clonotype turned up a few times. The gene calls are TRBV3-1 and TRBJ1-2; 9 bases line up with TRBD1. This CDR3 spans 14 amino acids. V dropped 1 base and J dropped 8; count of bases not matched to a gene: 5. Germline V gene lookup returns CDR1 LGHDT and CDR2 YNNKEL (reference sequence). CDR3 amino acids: CASSQAGQGPGYTF. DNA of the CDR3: TGTGCCAGCAGCCAAGCTGGACAGGGGCCGGGCTACACCTTC. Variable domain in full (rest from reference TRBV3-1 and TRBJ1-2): DTAVSQTPKYLVTQMGNDKSIKCEQNLGHDTMYWYKQDSKKFLKIMFSYNNKELIINETVPNRFSPKSPDKAHLNLHINSLELGDSAVYFCASSQAGQGPGYTFGSGTRLTVV.

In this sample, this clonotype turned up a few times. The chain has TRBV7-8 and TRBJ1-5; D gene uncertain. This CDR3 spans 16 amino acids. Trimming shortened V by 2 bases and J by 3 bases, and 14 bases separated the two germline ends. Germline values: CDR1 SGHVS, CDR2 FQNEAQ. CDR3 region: CASSLYLTQINQPQHF. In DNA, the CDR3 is TGTGCCAGCAGCTTATACCTCACACAGATCAATCAGCCCCAGCATTTT.

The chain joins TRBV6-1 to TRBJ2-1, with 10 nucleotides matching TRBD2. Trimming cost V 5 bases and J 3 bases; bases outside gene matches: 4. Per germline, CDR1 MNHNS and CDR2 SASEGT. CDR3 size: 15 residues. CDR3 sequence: CASSLAGAVYNEQFF. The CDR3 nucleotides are TGTGCCAGCAGTCTAGCGGGGGCGGTCTACAATGAGCAGTTCTTC.

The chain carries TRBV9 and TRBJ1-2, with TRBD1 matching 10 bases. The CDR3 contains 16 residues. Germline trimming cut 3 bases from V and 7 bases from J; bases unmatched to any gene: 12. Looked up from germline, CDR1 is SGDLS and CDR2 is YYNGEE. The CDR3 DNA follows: TGTGCCAGCAGCGAGCGGTTAGACAGGGGGCATGGTGGCTACACCTTC. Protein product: CASSERLDRGHGGYTF.